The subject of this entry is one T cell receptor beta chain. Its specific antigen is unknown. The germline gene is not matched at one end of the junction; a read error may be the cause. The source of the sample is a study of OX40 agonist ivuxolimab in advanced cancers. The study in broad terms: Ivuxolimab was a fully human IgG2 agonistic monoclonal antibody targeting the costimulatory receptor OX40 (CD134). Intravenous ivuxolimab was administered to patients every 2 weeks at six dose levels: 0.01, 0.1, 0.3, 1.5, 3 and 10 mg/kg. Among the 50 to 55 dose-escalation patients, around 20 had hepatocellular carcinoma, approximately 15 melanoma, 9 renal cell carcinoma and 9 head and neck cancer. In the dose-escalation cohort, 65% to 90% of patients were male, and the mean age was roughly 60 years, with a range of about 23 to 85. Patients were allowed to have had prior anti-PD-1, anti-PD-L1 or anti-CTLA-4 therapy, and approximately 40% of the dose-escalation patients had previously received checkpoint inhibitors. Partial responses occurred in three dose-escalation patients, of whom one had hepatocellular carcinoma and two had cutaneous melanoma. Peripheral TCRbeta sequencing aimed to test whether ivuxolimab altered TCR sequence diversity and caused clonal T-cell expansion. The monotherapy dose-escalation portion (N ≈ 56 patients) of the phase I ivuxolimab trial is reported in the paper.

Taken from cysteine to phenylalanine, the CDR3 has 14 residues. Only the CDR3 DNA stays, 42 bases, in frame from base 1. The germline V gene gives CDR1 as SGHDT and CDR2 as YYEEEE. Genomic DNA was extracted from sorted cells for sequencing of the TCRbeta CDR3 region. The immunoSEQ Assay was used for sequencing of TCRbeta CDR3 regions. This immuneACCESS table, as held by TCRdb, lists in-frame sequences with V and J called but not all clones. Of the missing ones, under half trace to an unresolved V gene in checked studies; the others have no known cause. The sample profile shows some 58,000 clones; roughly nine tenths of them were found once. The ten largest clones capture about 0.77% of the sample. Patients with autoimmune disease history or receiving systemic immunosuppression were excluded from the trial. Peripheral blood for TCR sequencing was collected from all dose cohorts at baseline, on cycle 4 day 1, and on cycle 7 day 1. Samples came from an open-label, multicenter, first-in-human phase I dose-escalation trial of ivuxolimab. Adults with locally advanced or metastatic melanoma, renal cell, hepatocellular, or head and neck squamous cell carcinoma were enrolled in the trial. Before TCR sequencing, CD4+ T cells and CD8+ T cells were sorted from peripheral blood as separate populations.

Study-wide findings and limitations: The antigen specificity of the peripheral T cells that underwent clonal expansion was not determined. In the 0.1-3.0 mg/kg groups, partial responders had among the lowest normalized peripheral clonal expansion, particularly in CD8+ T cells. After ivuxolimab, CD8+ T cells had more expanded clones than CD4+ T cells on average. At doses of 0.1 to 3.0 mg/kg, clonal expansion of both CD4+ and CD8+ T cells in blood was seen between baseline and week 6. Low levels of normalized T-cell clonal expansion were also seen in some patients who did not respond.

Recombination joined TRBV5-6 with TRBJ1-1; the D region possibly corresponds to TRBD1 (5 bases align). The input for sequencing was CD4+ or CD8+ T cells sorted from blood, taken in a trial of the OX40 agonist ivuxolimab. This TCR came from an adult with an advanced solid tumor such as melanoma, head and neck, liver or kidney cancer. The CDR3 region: CASRLGGTNTEAFF. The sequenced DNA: TGTGCCAGCAGGTTGGGGGGTACGAACACTGAAGCTTTCTTT.